The sequence of this T cell receptor (beta chain) was determined in a study of blood T cell repertoires in COVID-19 (TCRdb year 2020). For context, the study as a whole: Samples from collaborators originated in the United States, Italy and Spain and spanned both the acute and convalescent phases of COVID-19. The prospective study material was composed of cDNA or gDNA derived from T cells, B-cell-depleted T cells, or PBMCs. Subjects who had been exposed to COVID-19, were actively infected with it, or had recovered from it provided the deeply sampled blood TCRbeta repertoires that made up the dataset. The repertoires were released in a freely available public database meant as a resource for research on the immune response to SARS-CoV-2. The samples were drawn from the first 160 participants of the ongoing ImmuneRACE study and from over a thousand subjects provided by 6 global collaborators. Sample metadata almost always included a de-identified subject ID, COVID-19 status, age in years and sex. Where available, HLA class I and class II types were taken from metadata supplied by the sample provider and were not determined by assay-based typing. Results and caveats for the whole study, not just this receptor: The amount of clinical and demographic metadata varied by source and participant and was provided uncurated.

TCRbeta CDR3 regions were amplified from genomic DNA using the immunoSEQ Assay, a bias-controlled multiplex PCR. As for the original processing: Nucleated cell counts per sample were estimated from amplification of reference gene primers within the assay. To quantify the absolute abundance of each unique TCRbeta CDR3 rearrangement, sequence reads were collapsed and filtered. For each sample, productive Simpson clonality was calculated as the square root of Simpson's diversity index across productive rearrangements. Sourced from immuneACCESS, this table was stored by TCRdb with only in-frame sequences that have V and J called. A share of the clones is absent; for the studies checked, an unresolved V gene accounts for under half, and the remainder has no known explanation. The V and J calls and the clone size are those of that table, but D and trimming were determined from the DNA. The sample table holds fewer than 150,000 clones, of which about 90% were seen once. The ten largest clones take up approximately 20% of the sample.

Comments on this clone: The clone's antigen remains unknown. No clone much larger than this one lies a single base away; base qualities are absent.

Another Seattle source contributed samples from volunteer blood donors who had recovered from COVID-19. Whole blood was collected in K2EDTA tubes by collaborating institutions according to the institutions' own protocols. For TCRbeta analysis, collaborators shipped samples in one of three forms: frozen whole blood, isolated PBMCs, or DNA extracted from either of those sample types. The germline V gene yields SGHRS for CDR1 and YFSETQ for CDR2. The CDR3, from cysteine to phenylalanine, totals 14 residues. The only DNA kept is the CDR3, 42 bases in frame from the first base. Deletion took 0 bases off V and 4 bases off J, with a span of 10 bases between the germline ends.

The chain employs TRBV5-1 and TRBJ2-5; the D gene is unclear. The sequencing sample was made of peripheral blood. This receptor was obtained from a woman aged 45-59 years who had recovered from COVID-19. The DNA reads TGCGCCAGCAGCTTGGGCAGGTCCGGAGAGACCCAGTACTTC. This sequence encodes CASSLGRSGETQYF.